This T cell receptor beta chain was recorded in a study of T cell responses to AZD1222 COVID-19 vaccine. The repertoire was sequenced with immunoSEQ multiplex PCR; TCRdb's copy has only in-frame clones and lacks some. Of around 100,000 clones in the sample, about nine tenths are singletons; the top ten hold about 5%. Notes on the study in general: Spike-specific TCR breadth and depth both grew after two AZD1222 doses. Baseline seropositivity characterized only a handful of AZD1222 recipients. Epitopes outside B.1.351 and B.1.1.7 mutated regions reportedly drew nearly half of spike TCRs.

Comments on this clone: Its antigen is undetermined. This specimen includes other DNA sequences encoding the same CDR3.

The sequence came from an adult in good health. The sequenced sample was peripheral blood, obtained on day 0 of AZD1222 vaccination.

CDR3 loop: CASSYGQNTEAFF. The CDR3 DNA sequence: TGTGCCAGCAGTTACGGGCAGAACACTGAAGCTTTCTTT. The chain is built from TRBV6-5 and TRBJ1-1; D remains unclear. CDR1 MNHEY and CDR2 SVGAGI come from the germline V gene. The CDR3 loop spans 13 amino acids. V shed 2 bases and J shed 1 base, with 5 bases lying between them.